A selection of T cell receptor beta chains follows, all from one sample in a study of T-cell memory formation after mild COVID-19. Each CDR3 protein is one row after TCRdb ran MiXCR on the 5' RACE reads. This table has a few hundred thousand distinct CDR3 sequences, approximately 15% appearing once. The source material was PBMCs or a T cell subset sorted from them (not recorded which). Every receptor here comes from a man between 18 and 29 years old who had mild COVID-19 (a few samples of this study predate the infection). Cell type and time point are not known. Both conserved end residues are trimmed from each CDR3. A D gene is named only where the DNA matches it firmly. A clone size is listed for some rows: how often the clone was seen (once, few, many), or a class if it is expanded.

J: TRBJ2-3; size: few; D: TRBD2; V: TRBV19; CDR3: ASTRSGGSDTDTQY
J: TRBJ1-2; size: .; D: .; V: TRBV20-1; CDR3: SASTSGRTYGYT
J: TRBJ2-3; size: few; D: TRBD1; V: TRBV4-3; CDR3: ASSQDGTGTDTQY
J: TRBJ1-5; size: .; D: .; V: TRBV12-3/TRBV12-4; CDR3: ASSFALFDQPQH
J: TRBJ1-1; size: many; D: TRBD1; V: TRBV5-1; CDR3: ASSFQRGPNTEAF
J: TRBJ2-6; size: .; D: .; V: TRBV7-4; CDR3: ASSAEWGEIYSGANVLT
J: TRBJ2-4; size: .; D: .; V: TRBV24-1; CDR3: ATSNQYIQY
J: TRBJ2-1; size: .; D: .; V: TRBV6-5; CDR3: ASSSRSQDNEQF
J: TRBJ2-1; size: .; D: .; V: TRBV19; CDR3: ASTLGGADEQF
J: TRBJ2-5; size: .; D: TRBD2; V: TRBV15; CDR3: ATSRDRGGQETQY
J: TRBJ1-1; size: few; D: TRBD1; V: TRBV29-1; CDR3: SVAGGAWTEAF
J: TRBJ1-2; size: .; D: .; V: TRBV12-5; CDR3: ASATWRGYGYT
J: TRBJ2-2; size: .; D: .; V: TRBV12-3/TRBV12-4; CDR3: ASSFYGGDANTGELF
J: TRBJ2-5; size: .; D: .; V: TRBV10-3; CDR3: AISEPGARGGQETQY
J: TRBJ2-1; size: .; D: .; V: TRBV15; CDR3: ATRGGGDYNEQF
J: TRBJ1-3; size: few; D: .; V: TRBV12-3/TRBV12-4; CDR3: ASSLHTASGNTIY
J: TRBJ1-5; size: many; D: .; V: TRBV7-2; CDR3: ASSLVGTSNQPQH
J: TRBJ2-3; size: many; D: .; V: TRBV7-2; CDR3: ASSLGAADTQY
J: TRBJ1-1; size: few; D: .; V: TRBV5-4; CDR3: ASSWGTNTEAF
J: TRBJ1-4; size: .; D: TRBD1; V: TRBV5-1; CDR3: ASSLGTGGGKLF
J: TRBJ1-2; size: few; D: .; V: TRBV4-3; CDR3: ASSQDYGAWRGYT
J: TRBJ1-2; size: few; D: .; V: TRBV20-1; CDR3: SARANNGYT
J: TRBJ2-1; size: .; D: TRBD2; V: TRBV12-3/TRBV12-4; CDR3: ASSFLTSGGADEQF
J: TRBJ1-2; size: many; D: .; V: TRBV6-1; CDR3: ASSEEAGLNYGYT
J: TRBJ2-7; size: .; D: .; V: TRBV6-5; CDR3: ASSYFGDAYEQY
J: TRBJ2-7; size: .; D: TRBD1; V: TRBV29-1; CDR3: SVEGQGVEQY
J: TRBJ1-1; size: .; D: .; V: TRBV28; CDR3: ASSSSWTGNTEAF
J: TRBJ1-1; size: few; D: .; V: TRBV6-5; CDR3: ASSYLGAVTEAF
J: TRBJ2-7; size: many; D: .; V: TRBV10-3; CDR3: AISDTKGRIEQY
J: TRBJ1-1; size: many; D: .; V: TRBV5-1; CDR3: ASGPGNTEAF
J: TRBJ2-7; size: .; D: .; V: TRBV10-3; CDR3: ATRTPESSYEQY
J: TRBJ1-1; size: many; D: TRBD1; V: TRBV7-2; CDR3: ASSLQGVGTEAF
J: TRBJ2-1; size: .; D: TRBD2; V: TRBV4-2; CDR3: ASSQGASGGYEQF
J: TRBJ2-3; size: once; D: .; V: TRBV20-1; CDR3: SAKTASTDTQY
J: TRBJ2-1; size: few; D: TRBD1; V: TRBV24-1; CDR3: ATSRTGNNEQF
J: TRBJ1-2; size: .; D: TRBD1; V: TRBV5-4; CDR3: ASSTGGQEGYGYT
J: TRBJ2-2; size: few; D: TRBD2; V: TRBV4-2; CDR3: ASSQVAGGPTGELF
J: TRBJ2-3; size: few; D: .; V: TRBV7-2; CDR3: ASSLSWQGIILEPQDTQY
J: TRBJ1-2; size: .; D: TRBD1; V: TRBV6-5; CDR3: ASSPDRAYYGYT
J: TRBJ1-1; size: many; D: .; V: TRBV7-3; CDR3: VSSANTGTSEAF
J: TRBJ2-5; size: few; D: .; V: TRBV7-9; CDR3: ASSFSLGEQETQY
J: TRBJ1-4; size: many; D: .; V: TRBV6-5; CDR3: ASSYGGADEKLF
J: TRBJ2-1; size: .; D: TRBD1; V: TRBV20-1; CDR3: SAWGDRGISEQF
J: TRBJ1-2; size: .; D: .; V: TRBV15; CDR3: ATSREGREIGYT
J: TRBJ1-2; size: few; D: .; V: TRBV7-2; CDR3: ASSIQPGQGHYGYT
J: TRBJ1-5; size: few; D: TRBD1; V: TRBV6-6; CDR3: ASSSWDRDRNQPQH
J: TRBJ1-1; size: few; D: .; V: TRBV12-3/TRBV12-4; CDR3: ASRWDPTEAF
J: TRBJ1-2; size: .; D: .; V: TRBV7-9; CDR3: ASSLDLKGRTYGYT
J: TRBJ1-5; size: .; D: .; V: TRBV19; CDR3: ASTFGGLIGQPQH